Below are 26 T cell receptor beta chains sequenced from a single sample in a study of cytotoxic CD8 clonotypes in ibrutinib-treated CLL. Assay: immunoSEQ multiplex PCR; the TCRdb copy retains only in-frame clones and omits some. Of approximately 280,000 clones listed, 60% to 80% were seen once; the top ten hold 5.6%. Material: PBMCs, obtained at disease progression, from a patient treated with ibrutinib. These receptors came from a human donor with chronic lymphocytic leukemia.

This rearrangement joins TRBV6-1 to TRBJ1-2; possible D gene TRBD1, 6 bases. This CDR3 region has 14 residues. Trimming left V 8 bases short and J 6 bases short, with 19 bases between. The germline gives CDR1 MNHNS, CDR2 SASEGT. Here the CDR3 reads CASPVPTGVDGYTF. CDR3 DNA sequence: TGTGCCAGCCCCGTACCGACAGGCGTCGATGGCTACACCTTC.

The V gene is TRBV18, the J gene TRBJ2-2, with D possibly TRBD1 on 6 matching bases. The length of the CDR3 is 15 residues. The germline CDR1 and CDR2 sequences are KGHSH and LQKENI. V was clipped by 2 bases and J by 3 bases, with 10 bases between them. CDR3 sequence reads: CASSPRGSDTGELFF. The CDR3, as DNA: TGTGCCAGCTCACCAAGGGGGTCGGACACCGGGGAGCTGTTTTTT.

The chain uses TRBV4-1 and TRBJ2-7; D is uncertain. Per germline, CDR1 MGHRA and CDR2 YSYEKL. CDR3 length equals 13 residues. Trimming shortened V by 0 bases and J by 9 bases, and 12 bases separated the two germline ends. In DNA form, the CDR3 reads TGCGCCAGCAGCCAAGAGGCCCTCTGGGGGCAGTACTTC. Its protein is CASSQEALWGQYF.

This clone was observed a few times. CDR3 amino acids: CASRRNRLSGYTF. CDR3 coding DNA: TGTGCCAGCAGGCGGAACAGGCTCTCTGGCTACACCTTC. The chain employs TRBV6-5 and TRBJ1-2, with D possibly TRBD1 on 5 matching bases. CDR1 is MNHEY and CDR2 is SVGAGI in the germline V gene. The CDR3 has 13 residues. V shed 6 bases and J shed 7 bases, with 15 bases lying between them.

CDR3 sequence: CASSLEGGGWRNSPLHF. The CDR3 DNA sequence: TGTGCCAGCAGCTTAGAAGGCGGAGGTTGGAGGAATTCACCCCTCCACTTT. The chain has TRBV7-6 and TRBJ1-6; D gene ambiguous. V was trimmed by 1 base and J by 7 bases, leaving 17 bases between them. Germline CDR1 is SGHVS and CDR2 is FNYEAQ. The CDR3 extends over 17 amino acids.

The sample holds a few counts of this clone. This chain joins TRBV7-2 and TRBJ2-1; possibly TRBD1 or TRBD2 for D (5 bases each). With 0 bases removed from V and 4 bases from J, the gap between germline ends came to 10 bases. Germline V CDR1 and CDR2: SGHTA, FQGNSA. The CDR3 consists of 15 residues. The CDR3 loop is CASSLARGAYNEQFF. CDR3 sequence (DNA): TGTGCCAGCAGCTTAGCGAGGGGCGCGTACAATGAGCAGTTCTTC. Full variable domain (missing parts from reference TRBV7-2 and TRBJ2-1): GAGVSQSPSNKVTEKGKDVELRCDPISGHTALYWYRQSLGQGLEFLIYFQGNSAPDKSGLPSDRFSAERTGGSVSTLTIQRTQQEDSAVYLCASSLARGAYNEQFFGPGTRLTVL.

This clone has just a few counts. This sequence joins TRBV6-6 and TRBJ2-5, with 8 bases matching TRBD2. Germline CDR1 and CDR2: MNHNY and SVGAGI (reference sequence). The J segment lost 5 bases and the V segment lost 6 bases, leaving 11 bases of the junction unmatched. There are 15 residues in the CDR3. As DNA, the CDR3 is TGTGCCAGCAGGACTGGGACTAGAATGGCGGAGACCCAGTACTTC. It is translated as CASRTGTRMAETQYF.

This chain connects TRBV18 to TRBJ2-3; TRBD1 matches at 10 bases. Germline V gene data show CDR1 as KGHSH and CDR2 as LQKENI. CDR3 length: 13 residues. V lost 5 bases to trimming and J lost 6 bases; unmatched junction nucleotides: 2. The DNA of the CDR3 is TGTGCCAGCTCAGGGACAGGGGCGGATACGCAGTATTTT. It codes for CASSGTGADTQYF.

The chain uses TRBV4-1 and TRBJ1-1; D gene uncertain. The germline CDR1 and CDR2 sequences are MGHRA and YSYEKL. V lost 0 bases and J lost 3, with 5 bases in between. CDR3 size: 13 residues. The CDR3 coding sequence is TGCGCCAGCAGCCAAGAGTGGCACACTGAAGCTTTCTTT. Translated, it gives CASSQEWHTEAFF.

V usage is TRBV20-1 and J usage is TRBJ1-1; D is uncertain. With 4 bases removed from V and 9 bases from J, the gap between germline ends came to 6 bases. Germline V lookup: CDR1 DFQATT, CDR2 SNEGSKA (reference sequence). This CDR3 is 9 amino acids long. CDR3 nucleotide sequence: TGCAGTGCTACGGGTAAAGCTTTCTTT. This sequence encodes CSATGKAFF.

The V and J genes are TRBV5-1 and TRBJ2-5; possibly TRBD1 for D (6 bases). CDR3 size: 16 residues. The V gene lost 0 bases and the J gene lost 2 bases, with 14 bases spanning the gap. Germline V gene sequence: CDR1 SGHRS, CDR2 YFSETQ. The DNA for the CDR3 is TGCGCCAGCAGCTTGGGACCACAGGGTAGGCAAGAGACCCAGTACTTC. It is translated as CASSLGPQGRQETQYF.

CDR3 residues: CASRSDRGHFVNEQFF. DNA for the CDR3: TGCGCCAGCAGATCCGATCGAGGACACTTCGTCAATGAGCAGTTCTTC. The V gene is TRBV5-1, the J gene TRBJ2-1, with D possibly being TRBD1 (5 bases). The CDR3 is 16 residues long. Looked up from germline, CDR1 is SGHRS and CDR2 is YFSETQ. V lost 5 bases to trimming and J lost 6 bases, with 21 bases between them. The variable domain in full, completed from reference TRBV5-1 and TRBJ2-1, reads KAGVTQTPRYLIKTRGQQVTLSCSPISGHRSVSWYQQTPGQGLQFLFEYFSETQRNKGNFPGRFSGRQFSNSRSEMNVSTLELGDSALYLCASRSDRGHFVNEQFFGPGTRLTVL.

The V call is TRBV18, the J call TRBJ2-1; 8 bases match TRBD2. CDR1 and CDR2 (germline): KGHSH, LQKENI. Trimming took 0 bases from V and 8 from J; bases not matched to a gene: 6. This CDR3 comprises 15 residues. For the CDR3, the DNA is TGTGCCAGCTCACCACCCGCGGGGGGAGGTTATGAGCAGTTCTTC. Its protein product is CASSPPAGGGYEQFF.

The chain employs TRBV5-1 and TRBJ1-3, with a tentative D call TRBD1 (6 bases). The V end was cut by 4 bases, the J end by 2 bases, with 16 bases between. Germline V lookup: CDR1 SGHRS, CDR2 YFSETQ. This CDR3 is 16 amino acids long. CDR3 sequence (DNA): TGCGCCAGCAGCCGAATCTCGGGGGGCGCTGGAAACACCATATATTTT. This encodes CASSRISGGAGNTIYF.

The chain employs TRBV7-2 and TRBJ2-3; no clear D. Per germline, CDR1 SGHTA and CDR2 FQGNSA. The CDR3 consists of 17 residues. Trimming left V 1 base short and J 1 base short, with 15 bases between. CDR3 protein: CASSLVFKWRCTDTQYF. The CDR3 coding sequence is TGTGCCAGCAGCTTAGTTTTCAAATGGCGTTGCACAGATACGCAGTATTTT.

V is TRBV5-6 and J is TRBJ2-5; 8 bases agree with TRBD2. The CDR3 length is 15 residues. The trim removed 3 bases at V and 5 bases at J, leaving 9 bases unmatched. Germline CDR1 SGHDT, CDR2 YYEEEE. Here the CDR3 DNA reads TGTGCCAGCAGCTCGCCGGGGGGGCTTGCGGAGACCCAGTACTTC. Translation gives CASSSPGGLAETQYF.

This clone turned up a few times. The rearrangement links TRBV27 to TRBJ2-7, with D uncertain. Trimming left V 0 bases short and J 9 bases short, with 9 bases between. Per the germline V gene, CDR1 is MNHEY and CDR2 is SMNVEV (reference sequence). The CDR3 sequence is 12 residues long. The CDR3: CASSLSPDRQYF. The CDR3 region has the DNA TGTGCCAGCAGTTTATCCCCTGACCGGCAGTACTTC.

The chain couples TRBV4-1 to TRBJ1-2; 7 bases are a match to TRBD1. The V and J ends lost 2 bases and 4 bases, in that order; junction bases with no gene match: 7. The CDR3 has 15 residues. Looked up from germline, CDR1 is MGHRA and CDR2 is YSYEKL. The CDR3 reads CASSQTGVASYGYTF. CDR3 in DNA: TGCGCCAGCAGCCAAACAGGGGTTGCAAGCTATGGCTACACCTTC.

The rearrangement links TRBV4-1 to TRBJ2-2; TRBD2 aligns across 12 bases. Germline CDR1 reads MGHRA; CDR2 reads YSYEKL. The CDR3 totals 21 residues. Trimming at V came to 0 bases and at J to 4 bases, leaving 15 bases not matched to a gene. CDR3 residues: CASSQDVRGGLAGGLTGELFF. CDR3 nucleotide sequence: TGCGCCAGCAGCCAAGATGTGCGGGGCGGCCTAGCGGGGGGGCTCACCGGGGAGCTGTTTTTT.

This clone was picked up a small number of times. This chain links TRBV9 with TRBJ2-2; 7 bases map to TRBD1. CDR1 and CDR2 from the germline V gene are SGDLS and YYNGEE. Trimming cost V 3 bases and J 0 bases; bases outside gene matches: 5. The CDR3 is 16 residues long. DNA for the CDR3: TGTGCCAGCAGCGGACCGGGACAGTCGAACACCGGGGAGCTGTTTTTT. Residues: CASSGPGQSNTGELFF.

This chain joins TRBV4-1 and TRBJ1-5; 10 bases match TRBD1. From germline, CDR1 is MGHRA and CDR2 YSYEKL. CDR3 length: 16 residues. V gave up 4 bases and J gave up 9 bases; unmatched junction bases: 12. The DNA of the CDR3 is TGCGCCAGCAGCCTCGTAAGTCCGGGACAGGGGTTGCCCCAGCATTTT. Translating it yields CASSLVSPGQGLPQHF.

This clone was seen at least ten times. The gene calls are TRBV10-3 and TRBJ2-3; TRBD2 aligns across 12 bases. V was clipped by 6 bases and J by 2 bases; unmatched bases: 9. Germline CDR1 is ENHRY and CDR2 is SYGVKD. The CDR3 runs 17 residues. CDR3 region: CAIRTFTSGGTTDTQYF. In DNA form, the CDR3 reads TGTGCCATCAGGACGTTTACTAGCGGGGGGACCACAGATACGCAGTATTTT.

CDR3 nucleotide sequence: TGTGCCAGCAGCTTAGTGGGGACAAGTAAACACAATGAGCAGTTCTTC. As protein: CASSLVGTSKHNEQFF. The chain employs TRBV7-9 and TRBJ2-1; a weak D match, TRBD1 (6 bases). Trimming stripped 1 base from V and 5 bases from J, with 15 bases between. The CDR3 is made up of 16 amino acids. Germline loops: CDR1 SEHNR, CDR2 FQNEAQ (reference sequence).

The chain recombines TRBV7-2 with TRBJ2-7, with D hard to call. Germline CDR1 reads SGHTA; CDR2 reads FQGNSA. The CDR3 sequence is 13 residues long. V dropped 5 bases and J dropped 7 bases, with 15 bases sitting between them. The CDR3 coding sequence is TGTGCCAGCAGCCTGCCGTGGGGTGGGGAGCAGTACTTC. Protein: CASSLPWGGEQYF.

The chain employs TRBV2 and TRBJ2-3, with 8 nucleotides matching TRBD2. Germline lookup yields CDR1 SNHLY and CDR2 FYNNEI. V shed 4 bases, J shed 0 bases, and the junction held 6 bases outside the gene matches. The CDR3 runs to 16 residues. The DNA for the CDR3 is TGTGCCAGCAGTGTTTTGCGGGGGGCTAGCACAGATACGCAGTATTTT. Amino acid sequence: CASSVLRGASTDTQYF. Full variable domain (remainder filled in from reference TRBV2 and TRBJ2-3): EPEVTQTPSHQVTQMGQEVILRCVPISNHLYFYWYRQILGQKVEFLVSFYNNEISEKSEIFDDQFSVERPDGSNFTLKIRSTKLEDSAMYFCASSVLRGASTDTQYFGPGTRLTVL.

The DNA of the CDR3 is TGTGCCAGCAGCCCCCCGACCCCGGCCAAAAACATTCAGTACTTC. It is translated as CASSPPTPAKNIQYF. The chain carries TRBV11-2 and TRBJ2-4; no reliable D call. This CDR3 region has 15 residues. Germline CDR1 SGHAT, CDR2 FQNNGV. V was pared by 5 bases and J by 1 base, with 12 bases between. Filled out from reference TRBV11-2 and TRBJ2-4, the complete variable domain reads EAGVAQSPRYKIIEKRQSVAFWCNPISGHATLYWYQQILGQGPKLLIQFQNNGVVDDSQLPKDRFSAERLKGVDSTLKIQPAKLEDSAVYLCASSPPTPAKNIQYFGAGTRLSVL.